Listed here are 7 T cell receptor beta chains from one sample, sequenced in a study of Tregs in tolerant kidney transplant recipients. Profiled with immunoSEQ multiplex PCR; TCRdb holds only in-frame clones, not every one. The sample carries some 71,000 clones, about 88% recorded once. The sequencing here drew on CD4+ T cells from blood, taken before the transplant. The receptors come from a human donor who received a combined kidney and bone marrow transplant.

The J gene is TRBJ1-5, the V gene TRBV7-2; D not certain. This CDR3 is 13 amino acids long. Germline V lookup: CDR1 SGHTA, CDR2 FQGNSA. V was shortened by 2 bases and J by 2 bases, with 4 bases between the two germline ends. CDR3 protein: CASSLRGNQPQHF. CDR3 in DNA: TGTGCCAGCAGCTTAAGAGGCAATCAGCCCCAGCATTTT.

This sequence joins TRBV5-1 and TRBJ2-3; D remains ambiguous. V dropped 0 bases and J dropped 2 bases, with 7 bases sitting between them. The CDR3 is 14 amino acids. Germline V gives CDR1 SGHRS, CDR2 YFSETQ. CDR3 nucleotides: TGCGCCAGCAGCTTGGGTTCTAACACAGATACGCAGTATTTT. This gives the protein CASSLGSNTDTQYF.

CDR3 bases: TGCACCAGCAGCCAAGAATCATCGGCGCGTACGGGAGACAACACCGGGGAGCTGTTTTTT. Translated, it gives CTSSQESSARTGDNTGELFF. The chain employs TRBV1 and TRBJ2-2; the D call TRBD2 from the table was never checked on the DNA. TRBV1 is assigned pseudogene status. This CDR3 contains 20 residues.

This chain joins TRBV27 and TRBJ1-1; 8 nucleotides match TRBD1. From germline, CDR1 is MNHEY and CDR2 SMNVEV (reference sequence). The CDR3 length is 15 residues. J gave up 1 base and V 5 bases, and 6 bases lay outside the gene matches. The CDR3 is CASSKWDRPNTEAFF. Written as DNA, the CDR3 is TGTGCCAGCAGTAAATGGGACAGGCCGAACACTGAAGCTTTCTTT.

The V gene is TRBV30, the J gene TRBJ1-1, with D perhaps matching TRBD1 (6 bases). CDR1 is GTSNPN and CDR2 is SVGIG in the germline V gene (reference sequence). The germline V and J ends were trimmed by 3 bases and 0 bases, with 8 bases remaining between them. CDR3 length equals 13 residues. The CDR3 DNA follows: TGTGCCTGGAGGCGGACAGTGAACACTGAAGCTTTCTTT. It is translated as CAWRRTVNTEAFF. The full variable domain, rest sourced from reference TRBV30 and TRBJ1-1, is SQTIHQWPATLVQPVGSPLSLECTVEGTSNPNLYWYRQAAGRGLQLLFYSVGIGQISSEVPQNLSASRPQDRQFILSSKKLLLSDSGFYLCAWRRTVNTEAFFGQGTRLTVV.

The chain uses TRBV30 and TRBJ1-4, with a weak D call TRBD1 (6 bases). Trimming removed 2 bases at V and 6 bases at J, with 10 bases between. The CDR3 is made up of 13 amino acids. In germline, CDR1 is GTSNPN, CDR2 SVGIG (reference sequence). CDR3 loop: CAWSSRGYEKLFF. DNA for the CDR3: TGTGCCTGGAGTTCAAGGGGGTATGAAAAACTGTTTTTT.

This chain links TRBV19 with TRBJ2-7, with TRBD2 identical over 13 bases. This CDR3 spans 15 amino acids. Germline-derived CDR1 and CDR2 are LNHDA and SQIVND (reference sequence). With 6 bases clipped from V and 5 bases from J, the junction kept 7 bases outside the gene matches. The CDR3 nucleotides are TGTGCCAGTAGAACACTAGCGGGAGGGCCAAACGAGCAGTACTTC. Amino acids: CASRTLAGGPNEQYF.